This TCR beta chain was captured by sequencing in a study of blood T cell repertoires in COVID-19. Study context: From the United States, Italy and Spain came samples of acute and convalescent COVID-19. Nucleic acid was either cDNA or gDNA, and it came from T cells, B-cell-depleted T cells, or PBMCs.

The CDR3 runs 13 residues. V lost 3 bases and J lost 2, with 7 bases in between. Per the study methods: Reference gene primer amplification gave nucleated cell count estimates. Clones were read by immunoSEQ multiplex PCR, and TCRdb kept only the in-frame ones, dropping some. D and trimming come from the DNA, and the V and J calls and clone size come from that table. The table has over 100,000 clones, 82% seen once; the top ten hold about 5%. This receptor was identified in a man between 60 and 75 years old with acute or convalescent COVID-19. What was sequenced was peripheral blood. This sequence joins TRBV12-3 or TRBV12-4 and TRBJ2-5; D unclear. CDR3 residues: CASSLRSQETQYF. The DNA for the CDR3 is TGTGCCAGCAGTTTGAGGAGTCAAGAGACCCAGTACTTC.